These 24 T cell receptor beta chains came from one sample sequenced in a study of blood T cell repertoires in COVID-19. This table comes from immunoSEQ multiplex PCR, and its TCRdb copy is limited to in-frame clones, with some not included. This table holds 30,000 to 40,000 clones, approximately 88% found once. Source material: peripheral blood. The receptors derive from a human donor in a cohort sampled during active COVID-19.

The CDR3 DNA reads as TGTGCCAGCAGTTCCGGGACAGGGGGCAATCAGCCCCAGCATTTT. Protein: CASSSGTGGNQPQHF. The chain combines TRBV2 with TRBJ1-5; 10 nucleotides match TRBD1. The CDR3 runs to 15 residues. Germline-derived CDR1 and CDR2 are SNHLY and FYNNEI. The junction had 3 bases not matched to a gene; V was cut back by 5 bases and J by 2 bases.

The genes are TRBV7-2 and TRBJ2-2, with 9 positions matching TRBD1. With V trimmed by 1 base and J by 3 bases, 6 bases remained unmatched. The CDR3 extends over 17 amino acids. Germline-derived CDR1 and CDR2 are SGHTA and FQGNSA. CDR3 coding DNA: TGTGCCAGCAGCTTAGAGCGGGACAGGGTATACACCGGGGAGCTGTTTTTT. Translating gives CASSLERDRVYTGELFF.

The chain combines TRBV19 with TRBJ2-3, with a tentative D call TRBD2 (6 bases). The CDR3 extends over 16 amino acids. In germline, CDR1 is LNHDA, CDR2 SQIVND (reference sequence). V lost 0 bases, J lost 2 bases, and 12 bases lay in between. This CDR3 is CASSIEGGRTTDTQYF. The CDR3 coding sequence is TGTGCCAGTAGTATAGAGGGGGGACGGACCACAGATACGCAGTATTTT.

The J gene is TRBJ1-1, the V gene TRBV9; TRBD1 is a possible D gene (5 bases). Trimming shortened V by 3 bases and J by 5 bases, and 11 bases separated the two germline ends. CDR3 length: 13 amino acids. From germline, CDR1 is SGDLS and CDR2 YYNGEE. CDR3 region: CASSGGPGTEAFF. The CDR3 DNA follows: TGTGCCAGCAGCGGGGGCCCAGGGACTGAAGCTTTCTTT.

This rearrangement joins TRBV11-3 to TRBJ1-1, with 7 nucleotides matching TRBD1. The germline V gene encodes CDR1 SGHNT and CDR2 YENEEA. CDR3 length equals 14 residues. With 7 bases clipped from V and 5 bases from J, the junction kept 10 bases outside the gene matches. The CDR3 DNA sequence: TGTGCCAGCACCCCTCGACAGGGCGGAACTGAAGCTTTCTTT. Residues: CASTPRQGGTEAFF.

In DNA, the CDR3 is TGTGCCAGCAGCCCCTCCCTAGCGGGAGGGTACAATGAGCAGTTCTTC. The encoded protein is CASSPSLAGGYNEQFF. The chain carries TRBV7-9 and TRBJ2-1; 12 nucleotides align to TRBD2. Trimming at V came to 5 bases and at J to 4 bases, leaving 6 bases not matched to a gene. The germline V gene has CDR1 SEHNR and CDR2 FQNEAQ (reference sequence). The CDR3 spans 16 residues.

As DNA, the CDR3 is TGTGCCAGCAGTTACGGACTAGCGACCTCGATGAACGAGCAGTACTTC. This translates into CASSYGLATSMNEQYF. V usage is TRBV6-6 and J usage is TRBJ2-7; 9 positions match TRBD2. In germline, CDR1 is MNHNY, CDR2 SVGAGI (reference sequence). Unmatched junction bases numbered 10, after V lost 2 bases and J lost 5 bases. The CDR3 consists of 16 residues.

The chain uses TRBV19 and TRBJ1-3; no reliable D call. V lost 3 bases, J lost 0 bases, and 9 bases lay in between. From germline, CDR1 is LNHDA and CDR2 SQIVND (reference sequence). This CDR3 comprises 15 residues. CDR3 DNA: TGTGCCAGTAGTATCGAGGCCTACTCTGGAAACACCATATATTTT. Protein: CASSIEAYSGNTIYF.

The genes are TRBV7-8 and TRBJ2-5; D not resolved. The CDR3 covers 14 residues. V was pared by 1 base and J by 1 base, with 7 bases between. Germline values: CDR1 SGHVS, CDR2 FQNEAQ. CDR3 in DNA: TGTGCCAGCAGCTTAGTCCTCTTCCAAGAGACCCAGTACTTC. This encodes CASSLVLFQETQYF.

The chain uses TRBV7-9 and TRBJ2-3; perhaps TRBD2 as D (5 bases). V was cut by 5 bases and J by 2 bases, with 14 bases left in between. Per germline, CDR1 SEHNR and CDR2 FQNEAQ (reference sequence). The CDR3 length is 15 residues. The CDR3 DNA reads TGTGCCAGCAGCCTACCGTGGGGAGACACAGATACGCAGTATTTT. Translation: CASSLPWGDTDTQYF.

The V and J genes are TRBV19 and TRBJ1-6; no definite D call. The germline V gene encodes CDR1 LNHDA and CDR2 SQIVND (reference sequence). The CDR3 runs 13 residues. Trimming removed 5 bases from V and 9 bases from J, with 11 bases in between. CDR3 loop: CASSSQEGSPLHF. CDR3 in DNA: TGTGCCAGTAGTTCCCAGGAGGGTTCACCCCTCCACTTT. The full variable domain, completed using reference TRBV19 and TRBJ1-6, is DGGITQSPKYLFRKEGQNVTLSCEQNLNHDAMYWYRQDPGQGLRLIYYSQIVNDFQKGDIAEGYSVSREKKESFPLTVTSAQKNPTAFYLCASSSQEGSPLHFGNGTRLTVT.

The rearrangement uses TRBV28 and TRBJ2-2; D is possibly TRBD2 (7 bases). Between the trimmed V and J ends, which lost 8 bases and 5 bases, there was a span of 18 bases. CDR3 length: 15 residues. Germline CDR1 is MDHEN and CDR2 is SYDVKM. The DNA for the CDR3 is TGTGCCAGCCTCCGGGTCGGGGGGCGGACCGGGGAGCTGTTTTTT. Translated: CASLRVGGRTGELFF.

The rearrangement joins TRBV6-2 or TRBV6-3 to TRBJ1-2; D possibly corresponds to TRBD1 (6 bases). Germline CDR1 and CDR2: MNHEY and SVGEGT. The CDR3 consists of 13 residues. The V and J ends lost 6 bases and 5 bases respectively, with 13 bases between them. CDR3 coding DNA: TGTGCCAGCAGCCATAGGACAGTATATGGCTACACCTTC. Encoded protein: CASSHRTVYGYTF.

The chain combines TRBV6-5 with TRBJ1-4, with 10 positions matching TRBD1. Trimming removed 6 bases from V and 8 bases from J; junction bases left unmatched: 6. Germline values: CDR1 MNHEY, CDR2 SVGAGI. The CDR3 runs 14 residues. CDR3 in DNA: TGTGCCAGCAGCGGGGGACAGGGGCACGAAAAACTGTTTTTT. Translating it yields CASSGGQGHEKLFF.

The chain couples TRBV10-3 to TRBJ1-2; TRBD1 might be the D (5 bases). The germline V gene encodes CDR1 ENHRY and CDR2 SYGVKD. V shed 11 bases and J shed 4 bases, with 20 bases lying between them. The CDR3 contains 14 residues. In DNA form, the CDR3 reads TGTGCCGGGTGGGCAGGGAAGGTCGGCTATGGCTACACCTTC. Protein sequence: CAGWAGKVGYGYTF.

J is TRBJ2-5 and V is TRBV19; D might be TRBD1 (7 bases). The germline V and J ends were trimmed by 4 bases and 2 bases, with 14 bases remaining between them. The germline gives CDR1 LNHDA, CDR2 SQIVND (reference sequence). The CDR3 totals 15 residues. CDR3 nucleotide sequence: TGTGCCAGTAGTACCACCCAGGGGGGACAAGAGACCCAGTACTTC. Its protein is CASSTTQGGQETQYF.

V and J are TRBV10-2 and TRBJ2-7; tentative D call: TRBD1 (5 bases). Per the germline V gene, CDR1 is WSHSY and CDR2 is SAAADI. Trimming removed 5 bases from V and 2 bases from J, with 16 bases in between. This CDR3 contains 15 residues. The CDR3 nucleotides read TGCGCCAGCAGTTCCCCCAGGGTAAGGACCTACGAGCAGTACTTC. Amino acid sequence: CASSSPRVRTYEQYF.

This rearrangement joins TRBV6-5 to TRBJ1-2; 9 positions agree with TRBD1. V shed 2 bases, J shed 3 bases, and the junction held 1 base outside the gene matches. This CDR3 has 14 amino acids. Germline V gene data show CDR1 as MNHEY and CDR2 as SVGAGI. CDR3 loop: CASSYRDRDYGYTF. CDR3 coding DNA: TGTGCCAGCAGTTACCGGGACAGGGACTATGGCTACACCTTC.

The chain has TRBV4-1 and TRBJ2-7, with TRBD1 identical over 9 bases. CDR1 is MGHRA, CDR2 YSYEKL, per germline. The CDR3 length is 15 residues. V trimming: 5 bases; J trimming: 4 bases; junction bases outside the gene matches: 9. The CDR3 sequence is CASSLGGQGRYEQYF. In DNA form, the CDR3 reads TGCGCCAGCAGCTTAGGGGGACAGGGCAGATACGAGCAGTACTTC.

The chain uses TRBV5-1 and TRBJ2-7, with 7 bases matching TRBD2. V was clipped by 0 bases and J by 6 bases; unmatched bases: 6. The germline V gene has CDR1 SGHRS and CDR2 YFSETQ. The CDR3 is 14 residues long. The CDR3 protein is CASSLELARSEQYF. For the CDR3, the DNA is TGCGCCAGCAGCTTGGAACTAGCGCGGTCCGAGCAGTACTTC.

The gene calls are TRBV29-1 and TRBJ1-2; 7 bases fit TRBD1. After removal of 7 bases from V and 4 bases from J, the junction contained 6 bases not matched to a gene. The CDR3 consists of 12 residues. The germline CDR1 and CDR2 sequences are SQVTM and ANQGSEA. The CDR3 protein is CSGYGTAYGYTF. In nucleotides, the CDR3 is TGCAGCGGGTACGGGACAGCCTATGGCTACACCTTC.

This rearrangement joins TRBV9 to TRBJ2-3; D gene ambiguous. V lost 5 bases and J 2 bases, leaving 9 bases between the germline ends. The CDR3 covers 13 residues. Germline loops: CDR1 SGDLS, CDR2 YYNGEE. CDR3 coding DNA: TGTGCCAGCAGAGACGAGGTCACAGATACGCAGTATTTT. This sequence encodes CASRDEVTDTQYF.

The chain recombines TRBV20-1 with TRBJ2-7; 8 bases match TRBD2. There are 14 residues in the CDR3. Per the germline V gene, CDR1 is DFQATT and CDR2 is SNEGSKA (reference sequence). After removal of 6 bases from V and 3 bases from J, the junction contained 10 bases not matched to a gene. The CDR3 sequence: CSASGSGGSYEQYF. In DNA form, the CDR3 reads TGCAGTGCAAGTGGGAGCGGGGGTAGCTACGAGCAGTACTTC.

The chain's CDR3 is CASSWGQAAQPQHF. In nucleotides, the CDR3 is TGTGCCAGCAGTTGGGGACAGGCCGCTCAGCCCCAGCATTTT. The genes are TRBV2 and TRBJ1-5, with TRBD1 matching 8 bases. The CDR3 is 14 amino acids. The trim removed 5 bases at V and 6 bases at J, leaving 6 bases unmatched. CDR1 and CDR2 (germline): SNHLY, FYNNEI.